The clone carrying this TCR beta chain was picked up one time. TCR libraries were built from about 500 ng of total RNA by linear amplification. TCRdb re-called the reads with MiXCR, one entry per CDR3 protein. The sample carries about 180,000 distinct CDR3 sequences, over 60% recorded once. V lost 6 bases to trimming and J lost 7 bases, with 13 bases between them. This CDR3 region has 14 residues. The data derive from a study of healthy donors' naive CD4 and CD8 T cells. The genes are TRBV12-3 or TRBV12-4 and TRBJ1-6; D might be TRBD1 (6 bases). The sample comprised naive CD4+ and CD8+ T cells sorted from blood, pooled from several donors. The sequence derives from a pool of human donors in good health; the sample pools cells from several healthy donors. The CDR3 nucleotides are TGTGCCAGCAGCCCCCAGGGGACCAATTCACCCCTCCACTTT. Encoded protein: CASSPQGTNSPLHF.